A selection of T cell receptor beta chains follows, all from one sample in a study of spatial heterogeneity in lung cancer. TCRdb independently ran MiXCR on the 5' RACE reads; one entry per CDR3 protein. The repertoire includes around 75,000 distinct CDR3 sequences, about 14% of them detected once, and approximately 7% sits in the top ten. The sequencing used PBMCs, collected at surgery. The receptors stem from a male donor with early-stage non-small cell lung cancer. The CDR3 runs from the conserved cysteine through the conserved F or W. D genes are given only for firm matches. Only part of the rows carry a size: once, few, many, or a class if the clone is expanded.

j_call clone_size v_call d_call cdr3_nt cdr3_aa
TRBJ1-2 . TRBV5-1 . TGCGCCAGCAGCCCCGCCGGCGGGAACTATGGCTACACCTTC CASSPAGGNYGYTF
TRBJ1-6 . TRBV5-4 . TGTGCCAGCAGCGGGGACGGTAATTCACCCCTCCACTTT CASSGDGNSPLHF
TRBJ2-2 . TRBV30 . TGTGCCTGGGGACAACCCGGGACCGGGGAGCTGTTTTTT CAWGQPGTGELFF
TRBJ2-5 . TRBV11-2 TRBD1 TGTGCCAGCAGCGCAGGGACAGAGAAAGAGACCCAGTACTTC CASSAGTEKETQYF
TRBJ2-7 many TRBV27 . TGTGCCAGCCAAGCAGGGTATGGCGAGCAGTACTTC CASQAGYGEQYF
TRBJ1-1 few TRBV7-2 . TGTGCCAGCAGCTTCCGGGACCCTATCCTGGCTTTCTTT CASSFRDPILAFF
TRBJ1-2 . TRBV29-1 TRBD1 TGCAGCGTTGAAGACGGGGGACAGGGGGCAGCGGGCTACACCTTC CSVEDGGQGAAGYTF
TRBJ1-1 few TRBV20-1 TRBD1 TGCAGTGCTAGGCCCGAGGCAGGGGGTCGGGCTGAAGCTTTCTTT CSARPEAGGRAEAFF
TRBJ1-6 few TRBV19 . TGTGCCAGTAGTATAAGGGTTTCACCCCTCCACTTT CASSIRVSPLHF
TRBJ2-5 . TRBV10-3 . TGTGCCATCAGTGAGCCGGGGGTCCAAGAGACCCAGTACTTC CAISEPGVQETQYF
TRBJ2-5 many TRBV29-1 . TGCAGCGTTGGCCCCAAATTGAGGGTCGAGACCCAGTACTTC CSVGPKLRVETQYF
TRBJ2-7 . TRBV7-8 TRBD1 TGTGCCAGCAGCCTTTGGGACAGGGGGTCGGACTACGAGCAGTACTTC CASSLWDRGSDYEQYF
TRBJ1-2 . TRBV7-9 TRBD1 TGTGCCAGCAGCCGCGGACAGGGGCTTTTAGACTATGGCTACACCTTC CASSRGQGLLDYGYTF
TRBJ2-2 . TRBV4-3 TRBD1 TGCGCCAGCAGCCTTGACAGGGCGGTTCCCGGGGAGCTGTTTTTT CASSLDRAVPGELFF
TRBJ2-7 many TRBV23-1 . TGCGCCAGCAGTCGGAAGGGGCGAGAAACCTACGAGCAGTACTTC CASSRKGRETYEQYF
TRBJ2-3 . TRBV6-1 TRBD2 TGTGCCAGCAGTGTTACCCTAGCGGGAGGGCACACAGATACGCAGTATTTT CASSVTLAGGHTDTQYF
TRBJ2-5 once TRBV19 TRBD1 TGTGCCAGTAGTATAGACTGGACTAAATCAGGGGGCAAGGAGACCCAGTACTTC CASSIDWTKSGGKETQYF
TRBJ2-7 many TRBV27 . TGTGCCAGCAGTTTACTGTCAGCCTCCTACGAGCAGTACTTC CASSLLSASYEQYF
TRBJ2-3 . TRBV12-3/TRBV12-4 . TGTGCCAGCAGTTTAAGGTTCACAGATACGCAGTATTTT CASSLRFTDTQYF
TRBJ2-7 many TRBV20-1 . TGCAGTGCTAGAGGGGGTGACAGCTCCTACGAGCAGTACTTC CSARGGDSSYEQYF
TRBJ1-4 many TRBV7-9 TRBD1 TGTGCCAGCAGCTCCGGACAGGGGAGGTCTAATGAAAAACTGTTTTTT CASSSGQGRSNEKLFF
TRBJ1-2 . TRBV12-3/TRBV12-4 . TGTGCCAGCAGTTTTGCTTTCGGGGACTATGGCTACACCTTC CASSFAFGDYGYTF
TRBJ2-4 many TRBV2 TRBD1 TGTGCCAGCAGTGGGGGACAGGAAGGAGCCAAAAACATTCAGTACTTC CASSGGQEGAKNIQYF
TRBJ1-5 . TRBV20-1 . TGCAGTGCTGGGGCCCCTAGGCAGCCCCAGCATTTT CSAGAPRQPQHF
TRBJ2-1 few TRBV20-1 TRBD1 TGCAGTGCTCGACCCGGGGACAGGGGGCGCGTTGAGCAGTTCTTC CSARPGDRGRVEQFF
TRBJ1-6 few TRBV7-9 . TGTGCCAGCAGTTCGGGGGCAGTAAATTCACCCCTCCACTTT CASSSGAVNSPLHF
TRBJ1-1 many TRBV4-1 . TGCGCCAGCAGCACCCTGGGGTCGGGGGCCACTTCCACTGAAGCTTTCTTT CASSTLGSGATSTEAFF
TRBJ2-1 few TRBV7-9 TRBD1 TGTGCCAGCAGCTTATTAGGGGGCGCCGACAATGAGCAGTTCTTC CASSLLGGADNEQFF
TRBJ2-2 many TRBV7-2 . TGTGCCAGCAGCTTAGAGGTTCGGAACACCGGGGAGCTGTTTTTT CASSLEVRNTGELFF
TRBJ2-7 few TRBV23-1 TRBD2 TGCGCCAGCAGTCAATCGGAGGGCACTAGCGGGGTAACCTACGAGCAGTACTTC CASSQSEGTSGVTYEQYF
TRBJ1-2 . TRBV11-2 TRBD1 TGTGCCAGCAGCTTAGAACCCGGACAGGGGGCGCGTAGTGCTAACTATGGCTACACCTTC CASSLEPGQGARSANYGYTF
TRBJ2-3 many TRBV27 . TGTGCCAGCAGTTTATCAAGGCGCACAACGCAGTATTTT CASSLSRRTTQYF
TRBJ2-7 many TRBV21-1 . TGTGCCAGCGCCGCGTTACGCGAGCAGTACTTC CASAALREQYF
TRBJ1-1 few TRBV27 . TGTGCCAGCAACGACCTGCAGGGGAGCCACACTGAAGCTTTCTTT CASNDLQGSHTEAFF
TRBJ2-3 few TRBV11-1 . TGTGCCAGCACCCCCCTAGAACAGACGGGGACAGATACGCAGTATTTT CASTPLEQTGTDTQYF
TRBJ2-3 many TRBV4-1 TRBD2 TGCGCCAGCAGCCAAGCGTCTAGCGGAACAGATACGCAGTATTTT CASSQASSGTDTQYF
TRBJ2-1 . TRBV13 . TGTGCCAGCAGCCCTAGCGACCGGGGCAATGAGCAGTTCTTC CASSPSDRGNEQFF
TRBJ2-7 . TRBV20-1 . TGCAGTGCTAGAGATTCCCGGACAAACTACGAGCAGTACTTC CSARDSRTNYEQYF
TRBJ2-7 . TRBV12-3/TRBV12-4 . TGTGCCAGCAGTTTCAACAGCGTCTACGAGCAGTACTTC CASSFNSVYEQYF